Below, 8 T cell receptor beta chains from the same sample are listed, as sequenced in a study of CD8 T cells in Susac syndrome. After extraction with the RNeasy kit, roughly 0.45 to 1 ug of the RNA was reverse transcribed using random hexamers. Each CDR3 protein is one row after TCRdb ran MiXCR on the immunoSEQ multiplex PCR reads. The sample lists more than 250,000 distinct CDR3 sequences; about 91% were seen once. Material for sequencing was CD4+ T cells from PBMCs. The receptors were gathered from a human donor with multiple sclerosis.

V and J are TRBV5-4 and TRBJ1-1, with 7 bases identical to TRBD1. Per germline, CDR1 SGHNT and CDR2 YYREEE (reference sequence). The junction had 6 bases not matched to a gene; V was cut back by 4 bases and J by 0 bases. This CDR3 has 15 amino acids. The CDR3 loop reads CASSRETGMNTEAFF. In nucleotides, the CDR3 is TGTGCCAGCAGCCGAGAGACAGGGATGAACACTGAAGCTTTCTTT.

CDR3 DNA sequence: TGCAGTGCTGCCGGGATGGGGAATGAGCAGTTCTTC. This translates into CSAAGMGNEQFF. J is TRBJ2-1 and V is TRBV20-1; D might be TRBD2 (5 bases). The CDR3 contains 12 residues. Trimming pared 5 bases from V and 7 bases from J, leaving 12 bases between. The V gene's germline CDR1 is DFQATT and CDR2 SNEGSKA (reference sequence).

The chain links TRBV6-2 or TRBV6-3 to TRBJ1-6, with D tentatively TRBD1 (6 bases). Deletions cut 6 bases from V and 10 bases from J, with 25 bases between. In germline, CDR1 is MNHEY, CDR2 SVGEGT. The CDR3 extends over 17 amino acids. The CDR3: CASRYDRLASTPSPLHF. The CDR3 DNA follows: TGTGCCAGCAGATATGACAGGCTTGCCTCTACTCCATCACCCCTCCACTTT.

This rearrangement joins TRBV2 to TRBJ2-3; 7 positions agree with TRBD1. The CDR3 loop spans 14 amino acids. V gave up 4 bases and J gave up 1 base; unmatched junction bases: 2. The germline gives CDR1 SNHLY, CDR2 FYNNEI. CDR3 sequence (DNA): TGTGCCAGCAGTGCCACAGGGGGCACAGATACGCAGTATTTT. Translation gives CASSATGGTDTQYF.

This chain links TRBV24-1 with TRBJ2-1; 8 bases map to TRBD2. V was clipped by 5 bases and J by 5 bases; unmatched bases: 7. The germline CDR1 and CDR2 sequences are KGHDR and SFDVKD. The CDR3 is 15 residues long. The CDR3: CATSGRGAGDNEQFF. CDR3 sequence (DNA): TGTGCCACCAGTGGGCGGGGAGCGGGAGACAATGAGCAGTTCTTC.

The chain couples TRBV11-2 to TRBJ2-3, with TRBD2 matching 11 bases. Unmatched junction bases numbered 8, after V lost 6 bases and J lost 9 bases. CDR3 length equals 14 residues. Germline V lookup: CDR1 SGHAT, CDR2 FQNNGV. CDR3 loop: CASRLAGAGRTQYF. CDR3 coding DNA: TGTGCCAGCAGACTAGCGGGGGCCGGGAGAACGCAGTATTTT.

Comment on this clonotype: A read error may produce the germline difference seen at one junction end. The chain combines TRBV18 with TRBJ2-5, with 8 nucleotides matching TRBD2. The CDR3 consists of 14 residues. In germline, CDR1 is KGHSH, CDR2 LQKENI. CDR3: CASSPGSARSSGNF. The DNA of the CDR3 is TGTGCCAGCTCACCAGGTTCCGCGAGAAGTAGCGGGAACTTC.

This clonotype showed up just once. This chain uses TRBV2 with TRBJ2-5, with 9 positions matching TRBD1. Germline V CDR1 and CDR2: SNHLY, FYNNEI. This CDR3 contains 15 residues. Unmatched junction bases numbered 10, after V lost 7 bases and J lost 4 bases. The chain's CDR3 is CASTGTGRGTETQYF. The CDR3 DNA reads TGTGCCAGCACCGGGACAGGGAGAGGAACAGAGACCCAGTACTTC.